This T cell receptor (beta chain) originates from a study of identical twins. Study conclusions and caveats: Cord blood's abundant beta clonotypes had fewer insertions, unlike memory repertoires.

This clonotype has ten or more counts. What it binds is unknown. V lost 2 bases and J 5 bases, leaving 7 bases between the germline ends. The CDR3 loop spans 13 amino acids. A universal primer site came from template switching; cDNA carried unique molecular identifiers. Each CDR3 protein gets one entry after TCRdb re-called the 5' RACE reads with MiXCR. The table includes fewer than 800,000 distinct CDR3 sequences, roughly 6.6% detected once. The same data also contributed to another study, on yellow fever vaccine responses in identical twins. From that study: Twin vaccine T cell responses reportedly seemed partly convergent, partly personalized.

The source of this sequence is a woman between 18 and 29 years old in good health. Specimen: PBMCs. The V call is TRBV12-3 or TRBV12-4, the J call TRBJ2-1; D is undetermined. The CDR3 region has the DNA TGTGCCAGCAGTTTAAGTAACGACAATGAGCAGTTCTTC. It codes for CASSLSNDNEQFF.